This T cell receptor beta chain was observed in a study of blood T cell repertoires in COVID-19. Whole-study context: The study drew acute and convalescent COVID-19 samples from the United States, Italy and Spain. T cells, B-cell-depleted T cells, or PBMCs provided the cDNA or gDNA that served as material.

Authors' methods: Amplification from reference gene primers served as the basis for estimated nucleated cell counts. Profiling relied on immunoSEQ multiplex PCR, and the TCRdb table lists in-frame clones only, not all of them. The V and J calls and clone size are taken from that table; D and trimming were inferred from the DNA. The sample gives 400,000 to 550,000 clones, 80% to 90% of which show up once; approximately 4.5% is in the top ten. This CDR3 contains 14 residues. V lost 4 bases and J lost 0, with 7 bases in between. Germline V lookup: CDR1 MRHNA, CDR2 SNTAGT. This receptor was obtained from a woman under 40 with acute or convalescent COVID-19. The rearrangement joins TRBV6-4 to TRBJ1-3; no reliable D call. Sequencing was performed on peripheral blood. CDR3 nucleotide sequence: TGTGCCAGCAGTGCGAGGGACTCTGGAAACACCATATATTTT. Residues: CASSARDSGNTIYF.